The entry below describes one TCR beta chain. V lost 8 bases and J lost 8, with 24 bases in between. The CDR3 sequence is 15 residues long. From germline, CDR1 is ENHRY and CDR2 SYGVKD. Template material for amplifying TCR beta CDR3 regions consisted of RNA transcripts. Researchers ran a first-round RT-PCR on the TCR CDR3 using the HTBI primer set. TCRdb re-called the multiplex PCR reads through MiXCR, storing one row per CDR3 protein. The table lists roughly 500,000 distinct CDR3 sequences, 46% of them singletons. Lactation, pregnancy, other autoimmune disease or uncontrolled infection excluded patients. The diagnoses drew upon clinical symptoms, serum thyroxine and TRAb, thyroid ultrasound and orbital computed tomography. This sample is drawn from a study of T cells in Graves' hyperthyroidism and ophthalmopathy.

This TCR was sampled from an adult woman with Graves' disease, either hyperthyroidism or ophthalmopathy (not recorded which). Sequences were obtained from peripheral blood or thyroid tissue (not recorded which). The rearrangement links TRBV10-3 to TRBJ1-2; unclear D gene. The CDR3 DNA is TGTGCCATCCCGGAAAGTCAAGGGCAGGACGGGGGCTACACCTTC. Translated, it gives CAIPESQGQDGGYTF.